This TCR beta chain emerged from a study of T cell changes during pregnancy in multiple sclerosis. Generated by immunoSEQ multiplex PCR, the TCRdb table keeps only in-frame clones and is missing some. The sample shows just over 90,000 clones, 91% of them seen only once. Germline values: CDR1 LNHDA, CDR2 SQIVND (reference sequence). This CDR3 comprises 14 residues. V shed 10 bases and J shed 0 bases, with 13 bases lying between them. This specimen consisted of peripheral blood, obtained after pregnancy. This chain joins TRBV19 and TRBJ1-5; perhaps TRBD1 as D (6 bases). The sequence was collected from a female donor in good health, enrolled as a control in a pregnancy study. CDR3 in DNA: TGTGCCACCTACGGACAGACTAGCAATCAGCCCCAGCATTTT. Its protein is CATYGQTSNQPQHF.